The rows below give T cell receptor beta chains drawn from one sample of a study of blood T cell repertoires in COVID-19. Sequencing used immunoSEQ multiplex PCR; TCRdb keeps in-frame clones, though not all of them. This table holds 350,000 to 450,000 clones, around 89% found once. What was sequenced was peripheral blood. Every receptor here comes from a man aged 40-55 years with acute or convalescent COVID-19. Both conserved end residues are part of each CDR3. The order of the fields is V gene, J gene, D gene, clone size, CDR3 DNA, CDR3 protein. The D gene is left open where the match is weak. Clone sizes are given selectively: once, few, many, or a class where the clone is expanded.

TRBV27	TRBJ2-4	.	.	TGTGCCAGCAGTTTCTCAAGCCCACTAGCCAAAAACATTCAGTACTTC	CASSFSSPLAKNIQYF
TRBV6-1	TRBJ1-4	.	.	TGTGCCAGCAGTGAAGAGGACAGCGCCCATGAAAAACTGTTTTTT	CASSEEDSAHEKLFF
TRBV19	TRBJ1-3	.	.	TGTGCCAGTAGTAACACAGTCCTCTCTGGAAACACCATATATTTT	CASSNTVLSGNTIYF
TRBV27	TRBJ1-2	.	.	TGTGCCAGCAGTTTCGGGTTAACTTATGGCTACACCTTC	CASSFGLTYGYTF
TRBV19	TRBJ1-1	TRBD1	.	TGTGCCAGTAGTACGGGACAGGGAAGAGCTGAAGCTTTCTTT	CASSTGQGRAEAFF
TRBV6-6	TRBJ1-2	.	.	TGTGCCAGCAGTGCAGGCACCCCGGGGGACTATGGCTACACCTTC	CASSAGTPGDYGYTF
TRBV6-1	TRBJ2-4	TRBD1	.	TGTGCCAGCAGTGAGGGGACAGGGGCCAAAAACATTCAGTACTTC	CASSEGTGAKNIQYF
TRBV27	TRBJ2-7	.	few	TGTGCCAGCAGTTACAGGGACGGGTCCTACGAGCAGTACTTC	CASSYRDGSYEQYF
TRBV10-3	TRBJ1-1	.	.	TGTGCCACCAGGATCACACAACAGAACACTGAAGCTTTCTTT	CATRITQQNTEAFF
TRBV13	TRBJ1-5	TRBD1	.	TGTGCCAGCAGCTCCCGCGAGCAGGGGGTGAATCAGCCCCAGCATTTT	CASSSREQGVNQPQHF
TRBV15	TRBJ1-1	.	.	TGTGCCACCAGCGGAAACAACAGGAACACTGAAGCTTTCTTT	CATSGNNRNTEAFF
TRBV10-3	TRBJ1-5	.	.	TGTGCCATCAGTGAGTCCGGGGGTGGCCAGCCCCAGCATTTT	CAISESGGGQPQHF
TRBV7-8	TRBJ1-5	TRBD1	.	TGTGCCAGCAGCTTAGACAGGGGTGGTCAGCCCCAGCATTTT	CASSLDRGGQPQHF
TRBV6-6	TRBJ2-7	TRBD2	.	TGTGCCAGCAGTCCGAGCCTGACTAGCGACGAGCAGTACTTC	CASSPSLTSDEQYF
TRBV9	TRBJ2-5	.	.	TGTGCCAGCAGCGTAGTAGAAGAGACCCAGTACTTC	CASSVVEETQYF
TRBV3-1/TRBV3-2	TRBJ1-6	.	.	TGTGCCAGCAGCCACGAGGACATAAGGAATTCACCCCTCCACTTT	CASSHEDIRNSPLHF
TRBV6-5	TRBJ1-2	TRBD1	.	TGTGCCAGCAGTTACGGGACAGACTACTATGGCTACACCTTC	CASSYGTDYYGYTF
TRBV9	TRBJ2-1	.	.	TGTGCCAGCAGCACGAGAGCGGGGCAGGGGTACAATGAGCAGTTCTTC	CASSTRAGQGYNEQFF
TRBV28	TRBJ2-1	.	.	TGTGCCAGCAGTTTACCAAGGGGCAATGAGCAGTTCTTC	CASSLPRGNEQFF
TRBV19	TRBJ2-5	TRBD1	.	TGTGCCAGTCCCCAAGGGCCAGGGGGCGTTGAGACCCAGTACTTC	CASPQGPGGVETQYF
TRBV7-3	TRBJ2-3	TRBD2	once	TGTGCCAGCAGCTTAGGTTCAGCCGGGACTAGCGGGCGACCCACTAGCACAGATACGCAGTATTTT	CASSLGSAGTSGRPTSTDTQYF
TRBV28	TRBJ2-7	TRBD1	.	TGTGCCACAGGGACAGGGGGATTCTACTACGAGCAGTACTTC	CATGTGGFYYEQYF
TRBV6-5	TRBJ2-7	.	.	TGTGCCAGCAGTTACTCCTCCCGGCAGGCCCCTCGGGAGCAGTACTTC	CASSYSSRQAPREQYF
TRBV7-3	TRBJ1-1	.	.	TGTGCCAGCAGCTCCCAACAGGTTTCCGGTGAAGCTTTCTTT	CASSSQQVSGEAFF
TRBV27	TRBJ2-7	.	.	TGTGCCAGCAGTTTGATGCAGGGGCCCTCCTACGAGCAGTACTTC	CASSLMQGPSYEQYF
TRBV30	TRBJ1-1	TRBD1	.	TGTGCCTGGAGTAACAGGGGGGCAAGAACTGAAGCTTTCTTT	CAWSNRGARTEAFF
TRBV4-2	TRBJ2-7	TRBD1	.	TGTGCCAGCAGCCAAGAATCCGGGACAGGGGGCTACGAGCAGTACTTC	CASSQESGTGGYEQYF
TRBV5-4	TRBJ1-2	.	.	TGTGCCAGCAGCGGGGGGACCTATGGCTACACCTTC	CASSGGTYGYTF
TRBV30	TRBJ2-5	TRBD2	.	TGTGCCGGGGATAGGGGACTATCACAAGAGACCCAGTACTTC	CAGDRGLSQETQYF
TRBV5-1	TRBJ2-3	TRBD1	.	TGCGCCAGCAGTTTGGACAGGGCAAGCACAGATACGCAGTATTTT	CASSLDRASTDTQYF
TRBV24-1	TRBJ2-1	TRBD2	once	TGTGCCACCAGTGACCGACTAGCGGGAAGAGATGAGCAGTTCTTC	CATSDRLAGRDEQFF
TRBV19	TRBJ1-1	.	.	TGTGCCAGTAGTACAGGGGTGGGGACTGAAGCTTTCTTT	CASSTGVGTEAFF
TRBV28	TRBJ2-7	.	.	TGTGCCAGCCGGGGGGCTAGCTCCTACGAGCAGTACTTC	CASRGASSYEQYF
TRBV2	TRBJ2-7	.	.	TGTGCCAGCAGGCCCCTAGGTTCGTACGAGCAGTACTTC	CASRPLGSYEQYF
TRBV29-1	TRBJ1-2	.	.	TGCAGCGTTGAAGAGCGGGGAGCGGATGGCTACACCTTC	CSVEERGADGYTF
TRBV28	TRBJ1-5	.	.	TGTGCCAGCAGTGGGGGGAGGCAGCCCCAGCATTTT	CASSGGRQPQHF
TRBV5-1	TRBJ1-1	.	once	TGCGCCAGCAGCTTGGCTGGTGTCCGGGGAGGTCGGAACACTGAAGCTTTCTTT	CASSLAGVRGGRNTEAFF
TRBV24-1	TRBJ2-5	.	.	TGTGCCACCAGTGATTTGCAGGCAGGCCGGGAGACCCAGTACTTC	CATSDLQAGRETQYF
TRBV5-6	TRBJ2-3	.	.	TGTGCCAGCAGGCGGCGACCCGTTTTTGATACGCAGTATTTT	CASRRRPVFDTQYF
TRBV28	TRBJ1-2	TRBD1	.	TGTGCCAGCAGCTTAGACAGGGGGTATGGCTACACCTTC	CASSLDRGYGYTF
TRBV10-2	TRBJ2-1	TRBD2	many	TGCGCCAGCAGCCCTAGCGGGATCTCCTACAATGAGCAGTTCTTC	CASSPSGISYNEQFF
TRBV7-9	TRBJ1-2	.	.	TGTGCCAGCAGCCATGTAGGGGTCTATGGCTACACCTTC	CASSHVGVYGYTF
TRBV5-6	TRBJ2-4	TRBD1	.	TGTGCCAGCAGCGCCGCAGGGGGTCTAAAAAACATTCAGTACTTC	CASSAAGGLKNIQYF
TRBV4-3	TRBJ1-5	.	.	TGCGCCAGCAGCTCTGCGACGGGAGCAGCTAATCAGCCCCAGCATTTT	CASSSATGAANQPQHF
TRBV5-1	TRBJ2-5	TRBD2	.	TGCGCCAGCAGCTTAGGAGCGGGAGGGCCAGAGACCCAGTACTTC	CASSLGAGGPETQYF
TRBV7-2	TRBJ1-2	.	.	TGTGCCAGCAGCTTAGAGTACGGTGGCTACACCTTC	CASSLEYGGYTF
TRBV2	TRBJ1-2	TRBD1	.	TGTGCCAGCAGGGAGACAGGGGCCGGCTATGGCTACACCTTC	CASRETGAGYGYTF
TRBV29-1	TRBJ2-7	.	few	TGCAGCGTCCGGACGGGGGAAGGCTACGAGCAGTACTTC	CSVRTGEGYEQYF
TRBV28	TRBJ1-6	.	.	TGTGCCAGCAGTTCCCTTGAGGGGGGGACTTCACCCCTCCACTTT	CASSSLEGGTSPLHF
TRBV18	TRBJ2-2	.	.	TGTGCCAGCTCCCCCATACTGACACAGAACACCGGGGAGCTGTTTTTT	CASSPILTQNTGELFF
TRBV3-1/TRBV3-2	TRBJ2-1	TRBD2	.	TGTGCCAGCAGCCATTCAACTAGCGGGAGAAATGAGCAGTTCTTC	CASSHSTSGRNEQFF
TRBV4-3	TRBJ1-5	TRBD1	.	TGCGCCAGCAGCCCCGGGACAGGGGTAAGAAATCAGCCCCAGCATTTT	CASSPGTGVRNQPQHF
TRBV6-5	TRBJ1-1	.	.	TGTGCCAGCAGTAGGCTACAGGGATGGGGTGAAGCTTTCTTT	CASSRLQGWGEAFF
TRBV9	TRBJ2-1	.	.	TGTGCCAGCAGCGTAAGAGATAATGAGCAGTTCTTC	CASSVRDNEQFF
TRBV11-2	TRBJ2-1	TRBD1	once	TGTGCCAGCAGCGGGAGGACAGGGCTAACCTACAATGAGCAGTTCTTC	CASSGRTGLTYNEQFF
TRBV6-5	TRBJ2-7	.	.	TGTGCCAGCAGTTACCAGGCCAGCTACGAGCAGTACTTC	CASSYQASYEQYF
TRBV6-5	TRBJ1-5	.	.	TGTGCCAGCAGGCGAGATCAGCCCCAGCATTTT	CASRRDQPQHF
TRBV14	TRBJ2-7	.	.	TGTGCCAGCAGCCAACTCGCGGACTCCTACGAGCAGTACTTC	CASSQLADSYEQYF
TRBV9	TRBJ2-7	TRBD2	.	TGTGCCAGCAGCGTAGGGCACGGGGGGGGCGAGCAGTACTTC	CASSVGHGGGEQYF